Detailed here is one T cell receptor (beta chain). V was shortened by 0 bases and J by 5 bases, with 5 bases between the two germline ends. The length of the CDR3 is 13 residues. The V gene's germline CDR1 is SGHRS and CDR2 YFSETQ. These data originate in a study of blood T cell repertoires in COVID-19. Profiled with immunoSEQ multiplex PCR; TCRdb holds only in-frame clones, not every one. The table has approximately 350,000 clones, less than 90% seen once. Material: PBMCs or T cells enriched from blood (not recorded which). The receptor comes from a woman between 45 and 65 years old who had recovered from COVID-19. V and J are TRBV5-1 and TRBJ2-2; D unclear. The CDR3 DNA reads TGCGCCAGCAGCTTGGACAGTACCGGGGAGCTGTTTTTT. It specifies CASSLDSTGELFF.